The sequence of this TCR beta chain was determined in a study of radiation and T cells in renal cell carcinoma. Overall study results and limits: From baseline, blood top tumor clonotypes peaked at 2 weeks post-radiation.

In regard to this clone: Its specificity is unknown.

TCRdb's copy holds only in-frame clones and misses some; the assay was immunoSEQ multiplex PCR. The table lists 75,000 to 90,000 clones, roughly nine tenths of them singletons, with 5.5% to 7% in the top ten. Time point denoted: blood 4 weeks post-SBRT, at nephrectomy. The sample's treatment: 15 Gy SBRT to primary tumor, nephrectomy 4 weeks later. Nephrectomy followed 15 Gy stereotactic body radiation by 4 weeks. Serial blood draws occurred at baseline and 2 and 4 weeks post-SBRT. Trimming at V came to 2 bases and at J to 7 bases, leaving 7 bases not matched to a gene. Germline loops: CDR1 SGDLS, CDR2 YYNGEE. The CDR3 spans 15 residues.

The sequence was obtained from a woman in her 70s with renal cell carcinoma. The sequenced sample was blood, obtained from a patient whose treatment included radiotherapy and nephrectomy. V gene TRBV9 combines with J gene TRBJ2-7; TRBD2 matches at 12 bases. CDR3 DNA: TGTGCCAGCAGCGTCGCTAGCGGGGGGGCAGGGGAGCAGTACTTC. Its protein is CASSVASGGAGEQYF.